The text below deals with one T cell receptor (beta chain). The data originate from a study of blood T cell repertoires in COVID-19. Germline V gene lookup returns CDR1 SGHTS and CDR2 YDEGEE. J was trimmed by 4 bases and V by 2 bases; bases with no gene match: 4. The CDR3 is 14 amino acids. TCRdb's copy holds only in-frame clones and misses some; the assay was immunoSEQ multiplex PCR. Here the sample spans about 320,000 clones, 85% to 95% being singletons. The chain carries TRBV5-8 and TRBJ1-2; 8 bases match TRBD1. What was sequenced was PBMCs or T cells enriched from blood (not recorded which). This receptor was taken from a woman in her 30s who had been exposed to COVID-19. The DNA for the CDR3 is TGTGCCAGCAGCTTCGGTACAGGGGGCTATGGCTACACCTTC. This encodes CASSFGTGGYGYTF.